These 24 T cell receptor beta chains originate from one sample sequenced in a study of OX40 agonist ivuxolimab in advanced cancers. TCRdb's copy holds only in-frame clones and misses some; the assay was immunoSEQ multiplex PCR. The sample shows tens of thousands of clones, more than 80% of them seen only once. This material consisted of CD4+ or CD8+ T cells sorted from blood, taken in a trial of the OX40 agonist ivuxolimab. The source of these receptors is an adult with an advanced solid tumor such as melanoma, head and neck, liver or kidney cancer.

The chain carries TRBV7-9 and TRBJ1-2, with D perhaps TRBD1 (5 bases). V lost 3 bases and J 7 bases, leaving 15 bases between the germline ends. This CDR3 is built from 14 residues. CDR1 and CDR2 from the germline V gene are SEHNR and FQNEAQ (reference sequence). The CDR3 loop reads CASSFSGAGRGYTF. The CDR3 DNA is TGTGCCAGCAGCTTTTCCGGGGCAGGCCGTGGCTACACCTTC.

The V gene is TRBV28, the J gene TRBJ2-5, with D perhaps matching TRBD2 (6 bases). Germline lookup yields CDR1 MDHEN and CDR2 SYDVKM. The CDR3 has 14 residues. Trimming took 6 bases from V and 7 from J, leaving 18 bases between them. In DNA form, the CDR3 reads TGTGCCAGCAGCGGATACCGGGACTCTGGGACCCAGTACTTC. This translates into CASSGYRDSGTQYF.

The J gene is TRBJ2-3, the V gene TRBV5-1; D is possibly TRBD1 or TRBD2 (6 bases each). V lost 4 bases to trimming and J lost 1 base, with 16 bases between them. Germline CDR1 is SGHRS and CDR2 is YFSETQ. This CDR3 comprises 16 residues. The CDR3 nucleotides read TGCGCCAGCAGCCCCGGGGGCGGGCGGGGCACAGATACGCAGTATTTT. Amino acid sequence: CASSPGGGRGTDTQYF. The entire variable domain, with the rest obtained from reference TRBV5-1 and TRBJ2-3, is as follows: KAGVTQTPRYLIKTRGQQVTLSCSPISGHRSVSWYQQTPGQGLQFLFEYFSETQRNKGNFPGRFSGRQFSNSRSEMNVSTLELGDSALYLCASSPGGGRGTDTQYFGPGTRLTVL.

Only one count was recorded for this clone. This chain links TRBV30 with TRBJ2-2; D gene ambiguous. The CDR3 is made up of 12 amino acids. CDR1 is GTSNPN and CDR2 is SVGIG in the germline V gene (reference sequence). Deletions cut 2 bases from V and 1 base from J, with 2 bases between. CDR3 nucleotides: TGTGCCTGGAGTCTGAACACCGGGGAGCTGTTTTTT. Encoded protein: CAWSLNTGELFF.

V gene TRBV6-6 combines with J gene TRBJ1-3; D gene ambiguous. The germline V gene encodes CDR1 MNHNY and CDR2 SVGAGI (reference sequence). The germline V and J ends were trimmed by 10 bases and 2 bases, with 15 bases remaining between them. CDR3 size: 14 residues. The CDR3 DNA is TGTGCCACCGAGATGGGGTTCCCTGGAAACACCATATATTTT. Its translation is CATEMGFPGNTIYF.

CDR3 DNA sequence: TGTGCCAGCAGCTTAGCTGGAACTGAAGCTTTCTTT. It specifies CASSLAGTEAFF. The chain has TRBV7-9 and TRBJ1-1; D gene uncertain. This CDR3 spans 12 amino acids. Deletions cut 0 bases from V and 5 bases from J, with 4 bases between. Germline V lookup: CDR1 SEHNR, CDR2 FQNEAQ (reference sequence). Full variable domain (missing parts from reference TRBV7-9 and TRBJ1-1): DTGVSQNPRHKITKRGQNVTFRCDPISEHNRLYWYRQTLGQGPEFLTYFQNEAQLEKSRLLSDRFSAERPKGSFSTLEIQRTEQGDSAMYLCASSLAGTEAFFGQGTRLTVV.

The chain joins TRBV10-3 to TRBJ1-1, with no clear D. The CDR3 has 13 residues. V was clipped by 10 bases and J by 0 bases, with 12 bases between them. Germline V gene sequence: CDR1 ENHRY, CDR2 SYGVKD. The CDR3 reads CATREQMNTEAFF. In DNA, the CDR3 is TGTGCCACTCGAGAGCAAATGAACACTGAAGCTTTCTTT.

The chain couples TRBV19 to TRBJ2-2; 9 bases are shared with TRBD2. V was clipped by 3 bases and J by 6 bases; unmatched bases: 11. The CDR3 length is 17 residues. The germline CDR1 and CDR2 sequences are LNHDA and SQIVND (reference sequence). For the CDR3, the DNA is TGTGCCAGTAGTATCTTTAGCGGGGGAGCGGGGCCCGGGGAGCTGTTTTTT. Protein sequence: CASSIFSGGAGPGELFF.

This chain links TRBV28 with TRBJ2-1; 7 nucleotides agree with TRBD2. The CDR3 contains 16 residues. Per the germline V gene, CDR1 is MDHEN and CDR2 is SYDVKM. The J segment lost 0 bases and the V segment lost 1 base, leaving 3 bases of the junction unmatched. The CDR3 coding sequence is TGTGCCAGCAGTTTATACGGCGGGGGCTCCTACAATGAGCAGTTCTTC. Amino acid sequence: CASSLYGGGSYNEQFF.

This chain connects TRBV6-1 to TRBJ1-1; D remains unclear. The CDR3 length is 12 residues. Between the trimmed V and J ends, which lost 5 bases and 5 bases, there was a span of 9 bases. Germline V gives CDR1 MNHNS, CDR2 SASEGT. The CDR3 DNA sequence: TGTGCCAGCAGTTGGGTTTGGACTGAAGCTTTCTTT. Encoded protein: CASSWVWTEAFF.

V gene TRBV28 combines with J gene TRBJ2-7; weak D call: TRBD1 (6 bases). CDR1 and CDR2 from the germline V gene are MDHEN and SYDVKM. This CDR3 region has 13 residues. V was trimmed by 6 bases and J by 2 bases, leaving 11 bases between them. In nucleotides, the CDR3 is TGTGCCAGCAGACCGCAGGGGACCTACGAGCAGTACTTC. This sequence encodes CASRPQGTYEQYF.

The rearrangement uses TRBV30 and TRBJ2-3; D is ambiguous. The V gene's germline CDR1 is GTSNPN and CDR2 SVGIG (reference sequence). Trimming stripped 1 base from V and 0 bases from J, with 14 bases between. CDR3 length: 16 amino acids. CDR3 coding DNA: TGTGCCTGGAGTGAAATTACTGGTCCTAGCACAGATACGCAGTATTTT. It encodes CAWSEITGPSTDTQYF. The variable domain in full, completed from reference TRBV30 and TRBJ2-3, reads SQTIHQWPATLVQPVGSPLSLECTVEGTSNPNLYWYRQAAGRGLQLLFYSVGIGQISSEVPQNLSASRPQDRQFILSSKKLLLSDSGFYLCAWSEITGPSTDTQYFGPGTRLTVL.

The chain has TRBV7-2 and TRBJ2-4, with D possibly matching TRBD1 (6 bases). V shed 3 bases and J shed 7 bases, with 16 bases lying between them. CDR3 length: 15 amino acids. Germline V gene lookup returns CDR1 SGHTA and CDR2 FQGNSA. The DNA of the CDR3 is TGTGCCAGCAGCTTGGAACGACAGGTTTGGAACATTCAGTACTTC. Amino acid sequence: CASSLERQVWNIQYF.

The J gene is TRBJ2-7, the V gene TRBV28; the match to TRBD1 covers 10 bases. This CDR3 has 16 residues. Trimming removed 7 bases from V and 9 bases from J; junction bases left unmatched: 18. Germline loops: CDR1 MDHEN, CDR2 SYDVKM. The CDR3 DNA reads TGTGCCAGCACCCCAGTAAGGAGACAGGGGGCGAAAGGGCAGTACTTC. Amino acids: CASTPVRRQGAKGQYF.

To note about this clone: This CDR3 is also generated by other DNA sequences in the sample. V usage is TRBV28 and J usage is TRBJ1-5, with D perhaps matching TRBD1 (6 bases). This CDR3 has 15 amino acids. Germline CDR1 MDHEN, CDR2 SYDVKM. Trimming cost V 2 bases and J 3 bases, with 11 bases left between them. CDR3 bases: TGTGCCAGCAGTTTACGGCAGGGGAACAATCAGCCCCAGCATTTT. Translated: CASSLRQGNNQPQHF. Variable domain in full (rest from reference TRBV28 and TRBJ1-5): DVKVTQSSRYLVKRTGEKVFLECVQDMDHENMFWYRQDPGLGLRLIYFSYDVKMKEKGDIPEGYSVSREKKERFSLILESASTNQTSMYLCASSLRQGNNQPQHFGDGTRLSIL.

The chain has TRBV27 and TRBJ1-1; D unclear. The CDR3 contains 13 residues. With 5 bases removed from V and 1 base from J, the gap between germline ends came to 8 bases. Germline assignment: CDR1 MNHEY and CDR2 SMNVEV (reference sequence). The chain's CDR3 is CASSAFANTEAFF. In DNA, the CDR3 is TGTGCCAGCAGTGCCTTTGCGAACACTGAAGCTTTCTTT.

The chain has TRBV18 and TRBJ1-2, with 7 bases matching TRBD1. This CDR3 is 14 amino acids long. Trimming removed 3 bases from V and 9 bases from J; junction bases left unmatched: 10. Germline loops: CDR1 KGHSH, CDR2 LQKENI. The DNA for the CDR3 is TGTGCCAGCTCACCCCCCCTCATGACAGGGAGCTACACCTTC. It is translated as CASSPPLMTGSYTF.

This clone occurred a few times. The rearrangement joins TRBV7-9 to TRBJ1-1; TRBD1 might be the D (5 bases). The germline V and J ends were trimmed by 1 base and 0 bases, with 9 bases remaining between them. The CDR3 consists of 15 residues. Looked up from germline, CDR1 is SEHNR and CDR2 is FQNEAQ (reference sequence). CDR3 in amino acids: CASSLDGAMNTEAFF. Here the CDR3 DNA reads TGTGCCAGCAGCTTAGACGGGGCGATGAACACTGAAGCTTTCTTT.

The V gene is TRBV28, the J gene TRBJ1-5, with D hard to call. The CDR3 totals 17 residues. Germline assignment: CDR1 MDHEN and CDR2 SYDVKM. Trimming stripped 3 bases from V and 4 bases from J, with 19 bases between. CDR3 sequence reads: CASSLSSGQPINQPQHF. The CDR3 nucleotides read TGTGCCAGCAGTTTGTCCTCGGGTCAGCCAATTAATCAGCCCCAGCATTTT.

CDR3 bases: TGCGCCAGCAGCCCGAGCAGCTATCCGGGACAGGGGGCGCAGGGGGCCAACGTCCTGACTTTC. Translation gives CASSPSSYPGQGAQGANVLTF. The chain links TRBV4-1 to TRBJ2-6, with 12 bases lining up with TRBD1. Germline V gene sequence: CDR1 MGHRA, CDR2 YSYEKL. The CDR3 length is 21 residues. Trimming took 4 bases from V and 4 from J; bases not matched to a gene: 17.

The rearrangement joins TRBV7-9 to TRBJ2-7; no clear D gene. The CDR3 is made up of 12 amino acids. V lost 5 bases and J lost 3, with 8 bases in between. Per germline, CDR1 SEHNR and CDR2 FQNEAQ (reference sequence). The CDR3 DNA reads as TGTGCCAGCAGCCCTCTCCACTACGAGCAGTACTTC. It codes for CASSPLHYEQYF.

This chain connects TRBV21-1 to TRBJ1-5. TRBV21-1 is tagged as a pseudogene. The CDR3 is made up of 15 amino acids. In nucleotides, the CDR3 is TGTGCCAGCCGGGACGGCGTCCATAGCAATCAGCCCCAGCATTTT. Translation gives CASRDGVHSNQPQHF.

V is TRBV11-2 and J is TRBJ1-2; tentatively, D is TRBD1 (6 bases). Per the germline V gene, CDR1 is SGHAT and CDR2 is FQNNGV. Trimming cost V 2 bases and J 2 bases, with 9 bases left between them. This CDR3 has 14 amino acids. CDR3 bases: TGTGCCAGCAGCTTACTACAGGGCAACTATGGCTACACCTTC. Protein product: CASSLLQGNYGYTF.

This chain joins TRBV5-1 and TRBJ1-2, with D maybe TRBD1 (5 bases). CDR1 and CDR2 (germline): SGHRS, YFSETQ. The CDR3 length is 12 residues. V was shortened by 0 bases and J by 14 bases, with 14 bases between the two germline ends. The CDR3 coding sequence is TGCGCCAGCAGCTTGGCCGCAGGGTCCCCTACCTTC. It yields the protein CASSLAAGSPTF.